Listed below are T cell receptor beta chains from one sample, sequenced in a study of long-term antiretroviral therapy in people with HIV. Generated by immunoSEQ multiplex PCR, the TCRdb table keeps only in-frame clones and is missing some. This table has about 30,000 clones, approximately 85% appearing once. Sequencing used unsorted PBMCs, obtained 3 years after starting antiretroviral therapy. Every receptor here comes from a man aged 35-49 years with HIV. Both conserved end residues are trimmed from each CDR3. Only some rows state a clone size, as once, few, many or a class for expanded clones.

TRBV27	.	ASRSGTGDSPLH
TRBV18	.	ASSPANRQGTEAF
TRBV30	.	AWSVASYLGSPLH
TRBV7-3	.	ASSQGQANTGELF
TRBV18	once	ASSKGLAGYNEQF
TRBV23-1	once	ASSPPVGPNQPQH
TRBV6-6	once	AIGAGGVYEQY
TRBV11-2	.	ASSLGDSYEQY
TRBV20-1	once	SARVPDGYT
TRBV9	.	ASNTLDRENTEAF
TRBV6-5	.	ASSYSIGVSNEQF
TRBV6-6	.	ASSSFFGQGNNEQF
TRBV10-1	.	ASSESIGVGYT
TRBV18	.	ASSPPAGVFTDTQY
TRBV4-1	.	ASSQDRNRFTYGYT
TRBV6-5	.	ASSYSDRETYEQY
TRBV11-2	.	ASSFSQGNNSPLH
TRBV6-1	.	ASSEEVRYRSYEQY
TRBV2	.	ASSKPPGDSYEQY
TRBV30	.	AWSLGFSGNTIY